Below are 7 T cell receptor beta chains sequenced from a single sample in a study of shared clonotypes between healthy human individuals. The protocol was immunoSEQ multiplex PCR, while the TCRdb copy is restricted to in-frame clones and leaves out a portion. The sample lists a few million clones; approximately 93% were seen once. Sequencing input: naive CD4+ T cells from PBMCs. Specified subset: CD45RA+ positively selected. These receptors originate from a man between 18 and 35 years old in good health. Some clones in this sample may be carry-over from other donors' samples.

The chain has TRBV5-1 and TRBJ1-1; 7 nucleotides align to TRBD1. The CDR3 is made up of 16 amino acids. Germline-derived CDR1 and CDR2 are SGHRS and YFSETQ. The V gene end was trimmed by 0 bases and the J gene end by 5 bases; junction bases not matched to a gene: 10. CDR3 nucleotide sequence: TGCGCCAGCAGCTTGGGAACTTTAGGGGGCGGTACTGAAGCTTTCTTT. This gives the protein CASSLGTLGGGTEAFF. The full variable domain, rest sourced from reference TRBV5-1 and TRBJ1-1, is KAGVTQTPRYLIKTRGQQVTLSCSPISGHRSVSWYQQTPGQGLQFLFEYFSETQRNKGNFPGRFSGRQFSNSRSEMNVSTLELGDSALYLCASSLGTLGGGTEAFFGQGTRLTVV.

The chain recombines TRBV25-1 with TRBJ2-1; 9 bases map to TRBD1. Germline values: CDR1 MGHDK, CDR2 SYGVNS. CDR3 size: 16 residues. After removal of 0 bases from V and 7 bases from J, the junction contained 7 bases not matched to a gene. CDR3 sequence reads: CASSEYRDRVGNEQFF. The CDR3, as DNA: TGTGCCAGCAGTGAATATAGGGACAGGGTAGGTAATGAGCAGTTCTTC.

The genes are TRBV2 and TRBJ2-1; D remains unclear. Germline loops: CDR1 SNHLY, CDR2 FYNNEI. The CDR3 is 12 residues long. V lost 10 bases and J 12 bases, leaving 19 bases between the germline ends. The CDR3 bases are TGTGCCACCGCTTTGGCGGCAGCACCGCAGTTCTTC. The encoded protein is CATALAAAPQFF. The full variable domain, in which reference TRBV2 and TRBJ2-1 provide the parts outside the CDR3, is EPEVTQTPSHQVTQMGQEVILRCVPISNHLYFYWYRQILGQKVEFLVSFYNNEISEKSEIFDDQFSVERPDGSNFTLKIRSTKLEDSAMYFCATALAAAPQFFGPGTRLTVL.

The CDR3 spells CSAWAGTGTVQYF. The CDR3 coding sequence is TGCAGCGCCTGGGCCGGGACAGGGACGGTTCAGTACTTC. The chain is built from TRBV29-1 and TRBJ2-4; 9 nucleotides agree with TRBD1. Germline V gene data show CDR1 as SQVTM and CDR2 as ANQGSEA. V dropped 7 bases and J dropped 11; count of bases not matched to a gene: 12. The length of the CDR3 is 13 residues.

The chain has TRBV5-4 and TRBJ2-3; a possible D gene is TRBD2 (6 bases). The CDR3 is made up of 15 amino acids. V lost 2 bases and J lost 0, with 10 bases in between. The germline V gene encodes CDR1 SGHNT and CDR2 YYREEE (reference sequence). CDR3 bases: TGTGCCAGCAGCTTCTCGGGGGTTAGCACAGATACGCAGTATTTT. Translated: CASSFSGVSTDTQYF.

Concerning this clone: Other nucleotide sequences from this sample produce the same CDR3. This rearrangement joins TRBV28 to TRBJ1-5, with D unresolved. The CDR3 spans 12 residues. Germline lookup yields CDR1 MDHEN and CDR2 SYDVKM. The V end was cut by 4 bases, the J end by 7 bases, with 8 bases between. The chain's CDR3 is CASSSSGQPQHF. Here the CDR3 DNA reads TGTGCCAGCAGTTCATCTGGACAGCCCCAGCATTTT.

The chain couples TRBV6-6 to TRBJ1-1; TRBD1 matches 7 bases. Germline loops: CDR1 MNHNY, CDR2 SVGAGI (reference sequence). This CDR3 has 13 residues. J was trimmed by 5 bases and V by 5 bases; bases with no gene match: 5. CDR3 nucleotides: TGTGCCAGCAGTACCACAGGGGAGACTGAAGCTTTCTTT. Translating it yields CASSTTGETEAFF.